The 18 T cell receptor beta chains presented below share a single source sample, sequenced in a study of T-cell reconstitution after alpha-beta-depleted transplantation in children. Unique molecular identifiers were built into the TCRbeta library. TCRdb called the PCR reads again in MiXCR, with one record for every CDR3 protein. The data show under 250,000 distinct CDR3 sequences, 6.6% seen once. This sample comprised PBMCs, obtained before TCRalphabeta/CD19-depleted stem cell transplant. All receptors come from a boy aged 2 to 10 with acute lymphoblastic leukemia, due to receive a stem cell transplant.

There are many counts of this clonotype. The chain has TRBV5-1 and TRBJ2-7; possibly TRBD1 for D (6 bases). V was clipped by 2 bases and J by 2 bases, with 8 bases between them. This CDR3 spans 13 amino acids. Germline V gene data show CDR1 as SGHRS and CDR2 as YFSETQ. The CDR3 nucleotides read TGCGCCAGCAGCTTCGACAGGACCTACGAGCAGTACTTC. Protein sequence: CASSFDRTYEQYF.

The gene calls are TRBV11-1 and TRBJ2-1; D remains unclear. V shed 2 bases and J shed 0 bases, with 17 bases lying between them. The CDR3 spans 18 residues. CDR1 is SGHAT, CDR2 FQDESV, per germline (reference sequence). CDR3 in amino acids: CASSLFGRSWDSYNEQFF. The CDR3 bases are TGTGCCAGCAGCTTATTTGGTAGGTCGTGGGACTCCTACAATGAGCAGTTCTTC.

This clonotype has a count of ten or more. This chain connects TRBV20-1 to TRBJ1-2, with D perhaps matching TRBD1 (5 bases). This CDR3 contains 14 residues. V was shortened by 4 bases and J by 4 bases, with 16 bases between the two germline ends. CDR1 and CDR2 (germline): DFQATT, SNEGSKA (reference sequence). CDR3 DNA sequence: TGCAGTGCTACCAAACAACAGGTTGCCTATGGCTACACCTTC. Translation gives CSATKQQVAYGYTF.

Comment on this clonotype: Possible read error: a much larger clone is one base away. The CDR3 region has the DNA TGTGCCAGCAGACCCGGGACAGGGGCTTGTAATGAGCAGTTCTTC. It yields the protein CASRPGTGACNEQFF. The chain carries TRBV25-1 and TRBJ2-1; 10 nucleotides agree with TRBD1. This CDR3 contains 15 residues. With V trimmed by 6 bases and J by 7 bases, 9 bases remained unmatched. Per the germline V gene, CDR1 is MGHDK and CDR2 is SYGVNS.

This clonotype has at least ten counts. V and J are TRBV6-5 and TRBJ1-1, with 7 bases matching TRBD1. Germline assignment: CDR1 MNHEY and CDR2 SVGAGI. V trimming: 2 bases; J trimming: 4 bases; junction bases outside the gene matches: 13. This CDR3 spans 17 amino acids. The CDR3 DNA is TGTGCCAGCAGTTACCGAAAGGGACAGTTAGAGGTCACTGAAGCTTTCTTT. The encoded protein is CASSYRKGQLEVTEAFF.

This clonotype is deemed medium-sized. This chain connects TRBV5-1 to TRBJ2-3; TRBD1 is a possible D gene (6 bases). This CDR3 is built from 15 residues. With 1 base removed from V and 0 bases from J, the gap between germline ends came to 9 bases. CDR1 SGHRS and CDR2 YFSETQ come from the germline V gene. CDR3 loop: CASSLKQGSTDTQYF. DNA of the CDR3: TGCGCCAGCAGCTTGAAACAGGGTAGCACAGATACGCAGTATTTT.

The chain uses TRBV11-2 and TRBJ2-1; D tentatively reads TRBD1 or TRBD2 (5 bases each). The germline gives CDR1 SGHAT, CDR2 FQNNGV. This CDR3 spans 18 amino acids. Trimming removed 5 bases from V and 2 bases from J, with 22 bases in between. The CDR3 spells CASSPRGRPGYPYNEQFF. CDR3 in DNA: TGTGCCAGCAGCCCACGGGGCAGGCCGGGTTACCCCTACAATGAGCAGTTCTTC.

This clonotype was detected many times. V is TRBV7-9 and J is TRBJ2-4; 7 nucleotides line up with TRBD2. The CDR3 loop spans 16 amino acids. J lost 0 bases, V lost 3 bases, and 5 bases had no gene match. Looked up from germline, CDR1 is SEHNR and CDR2 is FQNEAQ (reference sequence). The CDR3, as DNA: TGTGCCAGCAGCTTCGGGGAGGGGTTAGCCAAAAACATTCAGTACTTC. Its protein is CASSFGEGLAKNIQYF.

This clonotype was seen many times. The CDR3 bases are TGTGCCAGCAGCTTAGATCGAGGGGAGCAGTACTTC. This translates into CASSLDRGEQYF. V usage is TRBV7-2 and J usage is TRBJ2-7, with D possibly TRBD2 on 5 matching bases. V was pared by 1 base and J by 7 bases, with 8 bases between. Germline V CDR1 and CDR2: SGHTA, FQGNSA. This CDR3 is 12 amino acids long.

This clonotype was picked up many times. This chain joins TRBV7-9 and TRBJ2-5; 7 nucleotides match TRBD2. V shed 2 bases, J shed 5 bases, and the junction held 11 bases outside the gene matches. The CDR3 consists of 16 residues. CDR1 is SEHNR and CDR2 is FQNEAQ in the germline V gene (reference sequence). The CDR3 DNA sequence: TGTGCCAGCAGCTTAAACTTGGCTAGCGGTGGGGAGACCCAGTACTTC. It encodes CASSLNLASGGETQYF.

This clonotype occurred many times. The V gene is TRBV29-1, the J gene TRBJ1-1; TRBD1 aligns across 7 bases. This CDR3 has 12 residues. Trimming took 4 bases from V and 7 from J; bases not matched to a gene: 6. Looked up from germline, CDR1 is SQVTM and CDR2 is ANQGSEA. The CDR3 here is CSVVQGLGEAFF. CDR3 coding DNA: TGCAGCGTTGTACAGGGGTTGGGTGAAGCTTTCTTT.

This clonotype showed up many times. This rearrangement joins TRBV4-2 to TRBJ2-5, with D unclear. Germline V gene sequence: CDR1 LGHNA, CDR2 YNFKEQ. V was cut by 1 base and J by 0 bases, with 9 bases left in between. The CDR3 runs to 15 residues. CDR3 sequence: CASSQADHYQETQYF. The CDR3, as DNA: TGTGCCAGCAGCCAAGCGGACCACTACCAAGAGACCCAGTACTTC.

This clonotype was picked up many times. The V gene is TRBV20-1, the J gene TRBJ2-3; 9 bases map to TRBD2. V lost 4 bases, J lost 1 base, and 3 bases stayed unmatched. The CDR3 has 14 residues. Germline CDR1 is DFQATT and CDR2 is SNEGSKA (reference sequence). CDR3 in DNA: TGCAGTGCTATAGAGCGGGAGGGCACAGATACGCAGTATTTT. Residues: CSAIEREGTDTQYF.

The rearrangement links TRBV6-1 to TRBJ2-2, with D perhaps TRBD1 (6 bases). Per the germline V gene, CDR1 is MNHNS and CDR2 is SASEGT. The CDR3 is 14 amino acids. The V end lost 7 bases, the J end lost 4 bases, and 13 bases lay between the germline ends. The CDR3 sequence is CASILRGPTGELFF. For the CDR3, the DNA is TGTGCCAGCATCCTCAGGGGACCCACCGGGGAGCTGTTTTTT.

This clonotype appeared many times. The V and J genes are TRBV7-8 and TRBJ2-1, with 8 bases identical to TRBD2. Germline CDR1 and CDR2: SGHVS and FQNEAQ. With 4 bases clipped from V and 7 bases from J, the junction kept 9 bases outside the gene matches. This CDR3 region has 15 residues. The CDR3 region has the DNA TGTGCCAGCAGCTCCTCTAATAGCGGGATTAATGAGCAGTTCTTC. Translated: CASSSSNSGINEQFF.

About this clonotype: This may be a read error, as it is one base from a much larger clone. The V and J genes are TRBV3-1 and TRBJ2-1; D is perhaps TRBD2 (6 bases). This CDR3 comprises 14 residues. Germline CDR1 is LGHDT and CDR2 is YNNKEL (reference sequence). As DNA, the CDR3 is TGTGCCAGCTGCCAAGGGGAGGACGTGGCTAGGGAGTTCTTC. It translates to CASCQGEDVAREFF.

This clonotype appeared a few times. The genes are TRBV18 and TRBJ1-1, with D perhaps TRBD1 (5 bases). CDR1 KGHSH and CDR2 LQKENI come from the germline V gene. V lost 1 base to trimming and J lost 0 bases, with 12 bases between them. This CDR3 spans 16 amino acids. The CDR3 DNA sequence: TGTGCCAGCTCACCACTCGACGGGGACCTGAACACTGAAGCTTTCTTT. Its translation: CASSPLDGDLNTEAFF.

This clonotype has just a few counts. V gene TRBV27 combines with J gene TRBJ2-3; D remains ambiguous. CDR3 length: 14 amino acids. V was cut by 7 bases and J by 2 bases, with 13 bases left in between. CDR1 is MNHEY and CDR2 is SMNVEV in the germline V gene (reference sequence). The CDR3 here is CASTPQGPTDTQYF. CDR3 coding DNA: TGTGCCAGCACTCCGCAAGGGCCCACAGATACGCAGTATTTT.